The rows below give T cell receptor beta chains drawn from one sample of a study of T cell repertoires in ileal Crohn's disease. Produced via immunoSEQ multiplex PCR; TCRdb's table is partial and in-frame only. The sample comprises around 7,400 clones, 84% of which are singletons, and 7% to 9% rests with the top ten. Input material: ileal tissue. These receptor sequences come from an adult with Crohn's disease. The CDR3 runs from the conserved cysteine through the conserved F or W. Fields, in order: J gene, clone size, V gene, D gene, CDR3 DNA, CDR3 protein. A D gene is named only where the DNA matches it firmly. Some rows mark clone size as missing; the rest say once, few, many or name a class of expanded clone.

j_gene: TRBJ1-6
abundance: once
v_gene: TRBV7-9
d_gene: .
CDR3nt: TGTGCCAGCAGCCCAGCCAGGGATTCATCGGGTAATTCACCCCTCCACTTT
CDR3aa: CASSPARDSSGNSPLHF

j_gene: TRBJ2-3
abundance: once
v_gene: TRBV4-2
d_gene: TRBD2
CDR3nt: TGTGCCAGCAGCCAGTCCTTGGTGGGAGGGACAGATACGCAGTATTTT
CDR3aa: CASSQSLVGGTDTQYF

j_gene: TRBJ2-7
abundance: .
v_gene: TRBV18
d_gene: TRBD2
CDR3nt: TGTGCCAGCTCACCGGGGGAGGGCCTGTTTGGCGAGCAGTACTTC
CDR3aa: CASSPGEGLFGEQYF

j_gene: TRBJ2-1
abundance: .
v_gene: TRBV11-3
d_gene: .
CDR3nt: TGTGCCAGCAGCTTAGGGGGCGGCGGAGGGTCCTACAATGAGCAGTTCTTC
CDR3aa: CASSLGGGGGSYNEQFF

j_gene: TRBJ2-7
abundance: .
v_gene: TRBV7-2
d_gene: .
CDR3nt: TGTGCCAGCAGCCACCGGGACTTTTTCTACGAGCAGTACTTC
CDR3aa: CASSHRDFFYEQYF

j_gene: TRBJ1-2
abundance: .
v_gene: TRBV7-8
d_gene: TRBD1
CDR3nt: TGTGCCAGCAGCCTCAGGGGGCCGGGACAGGGGGCGGGTGGCTACACCTTC
CDR3aa: CASSLRGPGQGAGGYTF

j_gene: TRBJ2-5
abundance: .
v_gene: TRBV5-1
d_gene: TRBD1
CDR3nt: TGCGCCAGCAGCCAAAAGGACAGGGAGGAGACCCAGTACTTC
CDR3aa: CASSQKDREETQYF

j_gene: TRBJ1-3
abundance: few
v_gene: TRBV5-4
d_gene: TRBD1
CDR3nt: TGTGCCAGCAGCTTCGGGACAGTCTCTGGAAACACCATATATTTT
CDR3aa: CASSFGTVSGNTIYF

j_gene: TRBJ1-1
abundance: .
v_gene: TRBV30
d_gene: .
CDR3nt: TGTGCCTGGATAGTGGCAGGGCGAGCTTTCTTT
CDR3aa: CAWIVAGRAFF

j_gene: TRBJ1-1
abundance: .
v_gene: TRBV5-6
d_gene: TRBD1
CDR3nt: TGTGCCAGCATTCCAGGGGGCAGACTGAACACTGAAGCTTTCTTT
CDR3aa: CASIPGGRLNTEAFF

j_gene: TRBJ2-7
abundance: .
v_gene: TRBV6-5
d_gene: .
CDR3nt: TGTGCCAGCAGTTCGGGGGTTCGCGAGCAGTACTTC
CDR3aa: CASSSGVREQYF

j_gene: TRBJ2-7
abundance: .
v_gene: TRBV27
d_gene: TRBD1
CDR3nt: TGTGCCAGCAGTTCCCCGGCAGGGGGCGTCTACGAGCAGTACTTC
CDR3aa: CASSSPAGGVYEQYF

j_gene: TRBJ1-2
abundance: .
v_gene: TRBV11-3
d_gene: .
CDR3nt: TGTGCCAGCAGCCCTCTCCCGGGGGGGGCGTCTGGCTACACCTTC
CDR3aa: CASSPLPGGASGYTF

j_gene: TRBJ1-1
abundance: once
v_gene: TRBV2
d_gene: .
CDR3nt: TGTGCCAGCAATTGGGCCCAGGGGCCTGGCGCTGAAGCTTTCTTT
CDR3aa: CASNWAQGPGAEAFF

j_gene: TRBJ2-7
abundance: .
v_gene: TRBV7-9
d_gene: TRBD1
CDR3nt: TGTGCCAGCAGCCAGTGGACAGGGTCGAGCGAGCAGTACTTC
CDR3aa: CASSQWTGSSEQYF

j_gene: TRBJ1-3
abundance: .
v_gene: TRBV9
d_gene: TRBD1
CDR3nt: TGTGCCAGCAGCCCGACAGGGGGCTCTGGAAACACCATATATTTT
CDR3aa: CASSPTGGSGNTIYF

j_gene: TRBJ2-7
abundance: .
v_gene: TRBV2
d_gene: TRBD1
CDR3nt: TGTGCCAGCAGTGTTAATTTGAAACCCACAGGGGAAAACTTC
CDR3aa: CASSVNLKPTGENF

j_gene: TRBJ2-1
abundance: .
v_gene: TRBV27
d_gene: .
CDR3nt: TGTGCCAGCAGTTTAGAGACTTCCGCCTACAATGAGCAGTTCTTC
CDR3aa: CASSLETSAYNEQFF

j_gene: TRBJ2-1
abundance: .
v_gene: TRBV29-1
d_gene: .
CDR3nt: TGCAGCGTTGACTTCGGAGCTAATGAGCAGTTCTTC
CDR3aa: CSVDFGANEQFF

j_gene: TRBJ2-4
abundance: .
v_gene: TRBV30
d_gene: .
CDR3nt: TGTGCCTGGAGGGGGAAAGGAGGGGATCGAGGCATTCAGTACTTC
CDR3aa: CAWRGKGGDRGIQYF

j_gene: TRBJ1-6
abundance: .
v_gene: TRBV27
d_gene: .
CDR3nt: TGTGCCAGCAGTCCCGACAGATATAATTCACCCCTCCACTTT
CDR3aa: CASSPDRYNSPLHF

j_gene: TRBJ1-4
abundance: .
v_gene: TRBV7-6
d_gene: TRBD1
CDR3nt: TGTGCCAGCAGCTCCTCAGGGGGAGGCCTGTTTTTT
CDR3aa: CASSSSGGGLFF

j_gene: TRBJ2-5
abundance: .
v_gene: TRBV9
d_gene: .
CDR3nt: TGTGCCAGCAGCCAACTCCAGGGGATTGGGGAGACCCAGTACTTC
CDR3aa: CASSQLQGIGETQYF

j_gene: TRBJ2-1
abundance: .
v_gene: TRBV11-2
d_gene: TRBD2
CDR3nt: TGTGCCAGCAGCCCAGGGACTAGCGGAGAGCAGTTCTTC
CDR3aa: CASSPGTSGEQFF

j_gene: TRBJ1-5
abundance: .
v_gene: TRBV5-1
d_gene: .
CDR3nt: TGCGCCAGCAGCGTGGACGGTAGCAATCAGCCCCAGCATTTT
CDR3aa: CASSVDGSNQPQHF

j_gene: TRBJ2-7
abundance: once
v_gene: TRBV6-5
d_gene: TRBD1
CDR3nt: TGTGCCAGCAGTTACGGGGACAGGGACTACGAGCAGTACTTC
CDR3aa: CASSYGDRDYEQYF

j_gene: TRBJ2-7
abundance: .
v_gene: TRBV10-1
d_gene: TRBD2
CDR3nt: TGCGCCAGCAGCCCGGGAGGGTCCTACGAGCAGTACTTC
CDR3aa: CASSPGGSYEQYF

j_gene: TRBJ2-7
abundance: .
v_gene: TRBV7-9
d_gene: TRBD2
CDR3nt: TGTGCCAGCAGCCGAGGGACTAGCGAGAATTACGAGCAGTACTTC
CDR3aa: CASSRGTSENYEQYF

j_gene: TRBJ1-2
abundance: .
v_gene: TRBV5-6
d_gene: .
CDR3nt: TGTGCCAGCAGCTTGGAGTGGGAGCGAGGGGGTGGCTACACCTTC
CDR3aa: CASSLEWERGGGYTF

j_gene: TRBJ2-1
abundance: .
v_gene: TRBV28
d_gene: TRBD1
CDR3nt: TGTGCCAGCAGCCTTGGGACAGGGTGGGGTGAGCAGTTCTTC
CDR3aa: CASSLGTGWGEQFF

j_gene: TRBJ1-5
abundance: .
v_gene: TRBV30
d_gene: .
CDR3nt: TGTGCCTGGAGCGGTCTCAATCAGCCCCAGCATTTT
CDR3aa: CAWSGLNQPQHF

j_gene: TRBJ1-1
abundance: .
v_gene: TRBV18
d_gene: .
CDR3nt: TGTGCCAGCTCACGAGGGAGCGGGGGAGGTGGCACTGAAGCTTTCTTT
CDR3aa: CASSRGSGGGGTEAFF

j_gene: TRBJ2-1
abundance: .
v_gene: TRBV19
d_gene: TRBD2
CDR3nt: TGTGCCAGTAGTCTCAAAGCGGGAGGAGGGAGTGAGCAGTTCTTC
CDR3aa: CASSLKAGGGSEQFF

j_gene: TRBJ1-2
abundance: .
v_gene: TRBV15
d_gene: .
CDR3nt: TGTGCCACCAGCCTGGGAGGGCTCTATGGCTACACCTTC
CDR3aa: CATSLGGLYGYTF

j_gene: TRBJ2-3
abundance: .
v_gene: TRBV10-2
d_gene: .
CDR3nt: TGCGCCAGCAGTGAGGGAACAGTCTACACAGATACGCAGTATTTT
CDR3aa: CASSEGTVYTDTQYF